The present T cell receptor beta chain was sequenced within a study of spatial heterogeneity in lung cancer. Study-wide context: Follow-up PBMC samples were sequenced when available, at a median of about two years after resection.

This clonotype was observed many times. Its antigen is undetermined. The V gene's germline CDR1 is SGHTA and CDR2 FQGNSA. This CDR3 spans 15 amino acids. V was pared by 5 bases and J by 2 bases, with 16 bases between. The time point here: blood at routine non-recurrence follow-up after resection. No cell sorting; template was whole RNA from tumor, lung tissue or PBMC. Study observations and caveats: Detection of ubiquitous tumor TCRs in blood was higher at resection than follow-up.

TCR cDNA molecules each carried a unique molecular identifier. MiXCR, run by TCRdb on the 5' RACE reads, gives a single entry per CDR3 protein. The sample shows 39,000 or so distinct CDR3 sequences, 10% of them seen only once. The specimen was PBMCs, collected at follow-up. The chain combines TRBV7-2 with TRBJ2-7; D might be TRBD1 (6 bases). The source is a female donor with early-stage non-small cell lung cancer. The CDR3 here is CASSRARDTTYEQYF. CDR3 sequence (DNA): TGTGCCAGCAGCCGTGCCCGGGACACTACCTACGAGCAGTACTTC.